The next 2 T cell receptor beta chains were all read from a single sample in a study of blood T cell repertoires in COVID-19. Profiled with immunoSEQ multiplex PCR; TCRdb holds only in-frame clones, not every one. The sample carries 130,000 or so clones, 80% to 90% recorded once. The sample comprised peripheral blood. The receptor set was obtained from a man aged 45-65 years with active or convalescent COVID-19.

The chain employs TRBV7-8 and TRBJ2-3, with 7 bases lining up with TRBD2. Per germline, CDR1 SGHVS and CDR2 FQNEAQ. V shed 4 bases, J shed 4 bases, and the junction held 5 bases outside the gene matches. This CDR3 has 14 amino acids. CDR3 in DNA: TGTGCCAGCAGCTCCACGGGGGGTTCAGATACGCAGTATTTT. This encodes CASSSTGGSDTQYF.

This clone was seen a single time. This chain uses TRBV29-1 with TRBJ2-1; TRBD1 is a possible D gene (6 bases). This CDR3 has 14 residues. The germline V gene encodes CDR1 SQVTM and CDR2 ANQGSEA. V lost 4 bases and J lost 0, with 10 bases in between. CDR3 bases: TGCAGCGTTGCGGGACAAAGCTCCTACAATGAGCAGTTCTTC. Amino acid sequence: CSVAGQSSYNEQFF.